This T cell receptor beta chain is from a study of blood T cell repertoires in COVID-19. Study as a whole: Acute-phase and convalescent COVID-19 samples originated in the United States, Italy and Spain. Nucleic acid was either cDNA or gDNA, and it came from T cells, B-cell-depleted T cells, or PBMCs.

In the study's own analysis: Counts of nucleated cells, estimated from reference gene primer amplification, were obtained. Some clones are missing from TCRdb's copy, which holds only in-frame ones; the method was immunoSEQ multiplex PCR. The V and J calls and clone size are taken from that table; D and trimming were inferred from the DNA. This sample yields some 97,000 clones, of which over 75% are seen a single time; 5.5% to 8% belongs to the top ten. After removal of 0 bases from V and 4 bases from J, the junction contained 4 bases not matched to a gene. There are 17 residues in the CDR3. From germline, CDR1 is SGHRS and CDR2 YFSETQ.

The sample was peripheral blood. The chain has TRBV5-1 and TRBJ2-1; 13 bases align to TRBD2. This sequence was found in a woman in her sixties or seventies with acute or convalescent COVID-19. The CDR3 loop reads CASSLGGTSGKYNEQFF. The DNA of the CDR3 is TGCGCCAGCAGCTTGGGGGGGACTAGCGGGAAGTACAATGAGCAGTTCTTC. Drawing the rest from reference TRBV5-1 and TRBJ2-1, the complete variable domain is KAGVTQTPRYLIKTRGQQVTLSCSPISGHRSVSWYQQTPGQGLQFLFEYFSETQRNKGNFPGRFSGRQFSNSRSEMNVSTLELGDSALYLCASSLGGTSGKYNEQFFGPGTRLTVL.